Below, one T cell receptor beta chain is given with its context. Its specific antigen is unknown. Base-call qualities are not available, and no considerably larger clone is one nucleotide away. Collaborating institutions collected whole blood in K2EDTA tubes following their own protocols. For TCRbeta analysis, collaborator samples were shipped as frozen whole blood, as isolated PBMCs, or as DNA extracted from either sample type. The germline V gene specifies MRHNA as CDR1 and SNTAGT as CDR2. At the junction V is shortened by 5 bases and J by 0 bases; bases outside the gene matches: 6. The CDR3, from cysteine to phenylalanine, totals 16 residues. CDR3 DNA only is kept here, 48 bases in frame from base 1. The data are from a study of blood T cell repertoires in COVID-19 (dated by TCRdb to 2020 to 2022). Background on the whole study: Collaborator samples came from the United States, Italy and Spain and covered acute and convalescent phases of COVID-19. The prospective study material was composed of cDNA or gDNA derived from T cells, B-cell-depleted T cells, or PBMCs. Deeply sampled blood TCRbeta repertoires from subjects exposed to, actively infected with, or recovered from COVID-19 were included in the dataset. A freely available public database, intended as a resource for researchers studying the immune response to SARS-CoV-2, is where the repertoires were released. The samples were drawn from two sources: the first 160 participants of the ongoing ImmuneRACE study, and over 950 subjects contributed by 6 global collaborators. The sample metadata nearly always contained a de-identified subject ID, COVID-19 status, age in years and sex. Where available, HLA class I and class II types were taken from metadata supplied by the sample provider and were not determined by assay-based typing.

TCRbeta CDR3 regions were amplified from genomic DNA using the immunoSEQ Assay, a bias-controlled multiplex PCR. On the authors' methods: The number of nucleated cells in each sample was estimated by amplification of reference gene primers within the assay. Sequence reads were collapsed and filtered to measure the absolute abundance of every unique TCRbeta CDR3 rearrangement. For each sample, productive Simpson clonality was calculated as the square root of Simpson's diversity index over productive rearrangements. TCRdb limited this immuneACCESS table to in-frame rearrangements with V and J called. A share of clones is missing; checked studies link under half to unresolved V genes, and the rest is unexplained. V and J calls and clone size are given by that table; D and trimming were obtained from the DNA. For this sample the table gives some 220,000 clones, of which around 82% were detected only once. The ten largest clones add up to roughly 6.7% of the sample.

Results and caveats for the whole study, not just this receptor: The amount of clinical and demographic metadata varied by source and participant and was provided uncurated.

Source material: peripheral blood. This chain is built from TRBV6-4 and TRBJ2-3; 9 junctional bases match TRBD1. The sequence derives from a woman aged 70-85 years with acute or convalescent COVID-19. CDR3 region: CASSPQGQGSTDTQYF. The DNA reads TGTGCCAGCAGTCCTCAGGGACAGGGAAGCACAGATACGCAGTATTTT.